This T cell receptor (beta chain) was sequenced in a study of blood T cell repertoires in COVID-19. Looking at the study overall: The United States, Italy and Spain provided the acute and convalescent COVID-19 samples.

Authors' data handling: Nucleated cell number was recorded as an estimate derived from reference gene primer amplification. Libraries were prepared by immunoSEQ multiplex PCR; TCRdb keeps only in-frame clonotypes and omits some of them. V and J calls and clone size come straight from that table; D and trimming were deduced from the DNA. The data show 70,000 or so clones, around 75% seen once. There are many counts of this clone. The V end was cut by 5 bases, the J end by 3 bases, with 8 bases between. This CDR3 spans 12 amino acids. The germline V gene encodes CDR1 PRHDT and CDR2 FYEKMQ (reference sequence).

This TCR was sampled from an older man with acute or convalescent COVID-19. The V call is TRBV13, the J call TRBJ2-7, with D perhaps matching TRBD1 (5 bases). The material sequenced was peripheral blood. Written as DNA, the CDR3 is TGTGCCAGCAGCCTCACAGGCTACGAGCAGTACTTC. As protein: CASSLTGYEQYF.